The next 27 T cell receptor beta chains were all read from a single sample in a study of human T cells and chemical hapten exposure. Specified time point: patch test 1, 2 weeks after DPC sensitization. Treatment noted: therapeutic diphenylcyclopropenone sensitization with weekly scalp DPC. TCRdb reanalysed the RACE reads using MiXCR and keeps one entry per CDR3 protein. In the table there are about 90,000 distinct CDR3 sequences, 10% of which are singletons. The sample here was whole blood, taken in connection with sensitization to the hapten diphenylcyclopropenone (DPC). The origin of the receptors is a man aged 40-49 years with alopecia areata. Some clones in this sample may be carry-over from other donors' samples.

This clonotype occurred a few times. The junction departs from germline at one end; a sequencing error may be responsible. CDR3 nucleotides: TGTGCTAGCAGCTTAGCTGGTAGCGGGGGGGCGGTCGAGCAGTTCTTC. Protein sequence: CASSLAGSGGAVEQFF. This chain joins TRBV7-7 and TRBJ2-1; 11 bases match TRBD2. This CDR3 comprises 16 residues. CDR1 is SSHAT, CDR2 FNYEAQ, per germline (reference sequence).

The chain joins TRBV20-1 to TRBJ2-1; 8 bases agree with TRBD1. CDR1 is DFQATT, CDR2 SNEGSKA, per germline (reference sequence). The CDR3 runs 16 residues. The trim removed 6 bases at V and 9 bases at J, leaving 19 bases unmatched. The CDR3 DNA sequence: TGCAGTGCCTTAGAGGCGGACAGGGCATTGTGGGGTGAGCAGTTCTTC. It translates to CSALEADRALWGEQFF.

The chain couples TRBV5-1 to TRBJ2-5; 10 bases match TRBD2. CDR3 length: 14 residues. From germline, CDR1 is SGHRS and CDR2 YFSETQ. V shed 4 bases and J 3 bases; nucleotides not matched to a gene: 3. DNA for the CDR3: TGCGCCAGCAGCCCCGGACTAGCGGAAGAGACCCAGTACTTC. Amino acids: CASSPGLAEETQYF.

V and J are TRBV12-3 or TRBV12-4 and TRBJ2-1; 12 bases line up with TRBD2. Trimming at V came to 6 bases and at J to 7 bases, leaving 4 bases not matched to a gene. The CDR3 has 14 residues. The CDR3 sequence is CASSLAGGYNEQFF. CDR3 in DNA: TGTGCCAGCAGCCTAGCGGGAGGGTATAATGAGCAGTTCTTC.

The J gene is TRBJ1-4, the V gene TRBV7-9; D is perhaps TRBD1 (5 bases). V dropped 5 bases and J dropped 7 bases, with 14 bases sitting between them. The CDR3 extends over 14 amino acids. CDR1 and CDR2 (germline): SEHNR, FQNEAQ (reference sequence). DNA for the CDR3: TGTGCCAGCAGCCGGGACCTGAGGGCTGAAAAACTGTTTTTT. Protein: CASSRDLRAEKLFF.

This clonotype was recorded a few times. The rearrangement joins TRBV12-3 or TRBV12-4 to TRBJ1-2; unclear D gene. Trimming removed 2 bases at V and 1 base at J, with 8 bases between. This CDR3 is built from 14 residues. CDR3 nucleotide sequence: TGTGCCAGCAGTTTATCTCCAAATAACTATGGCTACACCTTC. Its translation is CASSLSPNNYGYTF.

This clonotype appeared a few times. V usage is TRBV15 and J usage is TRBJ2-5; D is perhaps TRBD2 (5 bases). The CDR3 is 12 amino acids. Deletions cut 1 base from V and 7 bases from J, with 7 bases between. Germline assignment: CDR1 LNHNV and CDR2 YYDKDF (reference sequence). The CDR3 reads CATSRVLGTQYF. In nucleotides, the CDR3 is TGTGCCACCAGCAGAGTACTAGGGACCCAGTACTTC.

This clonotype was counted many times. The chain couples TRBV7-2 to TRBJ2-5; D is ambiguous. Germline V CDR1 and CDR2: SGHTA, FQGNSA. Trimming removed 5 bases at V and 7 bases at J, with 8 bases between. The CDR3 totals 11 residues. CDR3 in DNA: TGTGCCAGCAGCCCCCTTCGGACCCAGTACTTC. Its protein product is CASSPLRTQYF. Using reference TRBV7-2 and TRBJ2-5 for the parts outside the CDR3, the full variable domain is GAGVSQSPSNKVTEKGKDVELRCDPISGHTALYWYRQSLGQGLEFLIYFQGNSAPDKSGLPSDRFSAERTGGSVSTLTIQRTQQEDSAVYLCASSPLRTQYFGPGTRLLVL.

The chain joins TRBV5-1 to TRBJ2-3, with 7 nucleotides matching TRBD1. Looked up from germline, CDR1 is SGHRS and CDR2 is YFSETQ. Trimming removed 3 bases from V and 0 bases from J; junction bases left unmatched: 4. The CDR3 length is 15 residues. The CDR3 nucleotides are TGCGCCAGCAGCTCCAGACAGGGCAGCACAGATACGCAGTATTTT. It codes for CASSSRQGSTDTQYF.

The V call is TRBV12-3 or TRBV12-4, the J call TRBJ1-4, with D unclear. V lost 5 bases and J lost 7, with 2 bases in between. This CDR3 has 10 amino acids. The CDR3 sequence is CASSGEKLFF. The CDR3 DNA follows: TGTGCCAGCAGTGGTGAAAAACTGTTTTTT.

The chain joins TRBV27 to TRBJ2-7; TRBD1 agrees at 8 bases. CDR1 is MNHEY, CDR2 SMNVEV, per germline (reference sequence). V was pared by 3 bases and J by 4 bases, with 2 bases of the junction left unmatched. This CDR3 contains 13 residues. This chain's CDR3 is CASSFGQGYEQYV. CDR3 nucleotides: TGTGCCAGCAGTTTTGGACAGGGTTACGAGCAGTACGTC.

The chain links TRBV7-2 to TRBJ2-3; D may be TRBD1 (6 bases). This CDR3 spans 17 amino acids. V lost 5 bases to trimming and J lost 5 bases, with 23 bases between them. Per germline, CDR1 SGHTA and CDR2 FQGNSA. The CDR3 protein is CASSLIRGLGAGDTQYF. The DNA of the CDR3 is TGTGCCAGCAGCCTAATAAGGGGGTTAGGGGCCGGAGATACGCAGTATTTT.

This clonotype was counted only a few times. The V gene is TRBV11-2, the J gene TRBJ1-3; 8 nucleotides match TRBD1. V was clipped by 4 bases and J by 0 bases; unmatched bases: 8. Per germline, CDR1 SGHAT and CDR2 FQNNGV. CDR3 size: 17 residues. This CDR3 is CASSSWTGHYSGNTIYF. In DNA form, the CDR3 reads TGTGCCAGCAGCTCCTGGACAGGGCACTACTCTGGAAACACCATATATTTT. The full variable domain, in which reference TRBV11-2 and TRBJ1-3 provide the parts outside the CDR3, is EAGVAQSPRYKIIEKRQSVAFWCNPISGHATLYWYQQILGQGPKLLIQFQNNGVVDDSQLPKDRFSAERLKGVDSTLKIQPAKLEDSAVYLCASSSWTGHYSGNTIYFGEGSWLTVV.

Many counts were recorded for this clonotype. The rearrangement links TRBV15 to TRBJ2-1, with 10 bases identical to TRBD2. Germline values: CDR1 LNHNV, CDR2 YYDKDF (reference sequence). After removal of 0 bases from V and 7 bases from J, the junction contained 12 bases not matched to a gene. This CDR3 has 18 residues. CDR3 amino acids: CATSRDRTGAGGPNEQFF. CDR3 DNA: TGTGCCACCAGCAGAGATAGGACAGGAGCGGGAGGGCCGAATGAGCAGTTCTTC.

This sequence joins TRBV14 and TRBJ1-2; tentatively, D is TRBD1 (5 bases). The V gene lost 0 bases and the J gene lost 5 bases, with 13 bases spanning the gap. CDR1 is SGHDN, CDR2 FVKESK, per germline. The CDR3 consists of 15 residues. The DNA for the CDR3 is TGTGCCAGCAGCCAAGATTCCGGGACGGGTTATGGCTACACCTTC. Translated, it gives CASSQDSGTGYGYTF.

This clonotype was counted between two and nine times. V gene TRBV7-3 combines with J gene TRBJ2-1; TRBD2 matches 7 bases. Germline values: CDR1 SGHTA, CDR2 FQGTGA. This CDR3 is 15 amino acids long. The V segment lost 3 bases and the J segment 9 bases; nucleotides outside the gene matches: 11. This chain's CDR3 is CASSFRGGSGPEQFF. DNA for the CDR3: TGTGCCAGCAGCTTCCGAGGAGGTAGCGGGCCTGAGCAGTTCTTC.

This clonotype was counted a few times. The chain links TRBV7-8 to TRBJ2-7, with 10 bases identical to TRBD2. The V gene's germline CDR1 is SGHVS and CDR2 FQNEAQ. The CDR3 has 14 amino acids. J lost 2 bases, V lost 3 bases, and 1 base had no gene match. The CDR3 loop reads CASSFTSGTYEQYV. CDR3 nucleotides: TGTGCCAGCAGCTTCACTAGCGGGACCTACGAGCAGTACGTC.

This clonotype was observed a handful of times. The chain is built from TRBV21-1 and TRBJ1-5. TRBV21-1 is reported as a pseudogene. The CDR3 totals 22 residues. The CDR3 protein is CASSKRSPLGRQFYYSNQPQHF. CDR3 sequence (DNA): TGTGCCAGCAGCAAGAGGAGCCCGCTGGGACGACAGTTTTACTATAGCAATCAGCCCCAGCATTTT.

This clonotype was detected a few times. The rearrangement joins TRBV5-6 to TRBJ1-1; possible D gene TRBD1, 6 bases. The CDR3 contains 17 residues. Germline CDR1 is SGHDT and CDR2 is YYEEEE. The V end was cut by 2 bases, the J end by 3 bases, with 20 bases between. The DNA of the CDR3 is TGTGCCAGCAGCTTCGGTATAAAGGGGGTGTGGGACACTGAAGCTTTCTTT. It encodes CASSFGIKGVWDTEAFF.

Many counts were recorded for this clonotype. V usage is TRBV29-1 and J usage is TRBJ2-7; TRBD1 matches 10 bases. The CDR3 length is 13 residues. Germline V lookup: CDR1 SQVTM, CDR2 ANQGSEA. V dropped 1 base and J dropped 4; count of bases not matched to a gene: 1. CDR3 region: CSVEGQGAYEQYF. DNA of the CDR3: TGCAGCGTTGAAGGACAGGGGGCATACGAGCAGTACTTC.

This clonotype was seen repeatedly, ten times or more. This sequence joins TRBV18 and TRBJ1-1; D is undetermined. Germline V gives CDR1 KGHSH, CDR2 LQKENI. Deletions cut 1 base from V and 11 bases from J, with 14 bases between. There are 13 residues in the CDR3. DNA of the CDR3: TGTGCCAGCTCACCACAGGGAGTCCCCACGGCTTTCTTT. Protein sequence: CASSPQGVPTAFF.

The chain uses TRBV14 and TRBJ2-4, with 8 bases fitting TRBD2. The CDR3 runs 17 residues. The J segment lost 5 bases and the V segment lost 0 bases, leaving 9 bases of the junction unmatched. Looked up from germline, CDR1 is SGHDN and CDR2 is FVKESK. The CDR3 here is CASSQDGAGGPENIQYF. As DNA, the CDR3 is TGTGCCAGCAGCCAAGATGGGGCGGGAGGCCCCGAAAACATTCAGTACTTC.

This CDR3 is CASSQLLAPLNTGELFF. CDR3 nucleotides: TGCGCCAGCAGCCAACTACTAGCGCCCCTGAACACCGGGGAGCTGTTTTTT. The rearrangement links TRBV4-3 to TRBJ2-2; 7 bases are a match to TRBD2. V dropped 2 bases and J dropped 1; count of bases not matched to a gene: 7. Germline V gene sequence: CDR1 LGHNA, CDR2 YSLEER. The CDR3 loop spans 17 amino acids.

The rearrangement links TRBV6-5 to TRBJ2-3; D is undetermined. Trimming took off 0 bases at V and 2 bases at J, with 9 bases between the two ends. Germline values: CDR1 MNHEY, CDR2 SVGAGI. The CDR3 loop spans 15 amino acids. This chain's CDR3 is CASSYSYETTDTQYF. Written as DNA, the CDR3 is TGTGCCAGCAGTTACTCATACGAAACCACAGATACGCAGTATTTT.

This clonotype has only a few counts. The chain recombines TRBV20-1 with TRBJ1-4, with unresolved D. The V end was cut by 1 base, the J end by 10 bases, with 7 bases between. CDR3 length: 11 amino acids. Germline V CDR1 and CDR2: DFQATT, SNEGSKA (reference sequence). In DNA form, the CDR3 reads TGCAGTGCTAGAGGGAGAGGAAAACTGTTTTTT. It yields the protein CSARGRGKLFF.

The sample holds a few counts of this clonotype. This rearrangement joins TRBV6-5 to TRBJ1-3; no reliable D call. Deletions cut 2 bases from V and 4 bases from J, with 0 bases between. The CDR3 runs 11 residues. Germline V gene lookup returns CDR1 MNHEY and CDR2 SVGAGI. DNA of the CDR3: TGTGCCAGCAGTTACGGAAACACCATATATTTT. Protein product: CASSYGNTIYF.

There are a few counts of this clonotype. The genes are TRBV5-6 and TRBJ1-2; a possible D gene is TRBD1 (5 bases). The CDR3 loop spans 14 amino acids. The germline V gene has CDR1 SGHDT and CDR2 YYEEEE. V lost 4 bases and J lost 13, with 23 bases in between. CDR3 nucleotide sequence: TGTGCCAGCAGCGGCGGGACGGCCCAGGCCTCCTCCACCTTC. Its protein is CASSGGTAQASSTF.